This TCR beta chain is drawn from a study of Ad26.COV2.S vaccination and SARS-CoV-2 variants. Repertoires were generated with immunoSEQ multiplex PCR, while TCRdb's copy carries only in-frame clones and drops some. The sample has approximately 450,000 clones, approximately 92% seen once. The treatment here: 15 to 20 received Ad26.COV2.S at low or high dose, single or two shots; roughly five received placebo; per-sample allocation not given. Sampling was done on day 63 after the first vaccine or placebo injection. V dropped 2 bases and J dropped 6 bases, with 10 bases sitting between them. The length of the CDR3 is 13 residues.

The receptor was derived from a person between 18 and 60 years old who received the Ad26.COV2.S COVID-19 vaccine or a placebo. This specimen was peripheral blood, taken in a trial of Ad26.COV2.S vaccine versus placebo. The chain recombines TRBV12-3 or TRBV12-4 with TRBJ1-1; tentative D call: TRBD1 (6 bases). CDR3 sequence: CASSLPGAPEAFF. The CDR3 DNA reads TGTGCCAGCAGTTTACCGGGGGCCCCTGAAGCTTTCTTT.